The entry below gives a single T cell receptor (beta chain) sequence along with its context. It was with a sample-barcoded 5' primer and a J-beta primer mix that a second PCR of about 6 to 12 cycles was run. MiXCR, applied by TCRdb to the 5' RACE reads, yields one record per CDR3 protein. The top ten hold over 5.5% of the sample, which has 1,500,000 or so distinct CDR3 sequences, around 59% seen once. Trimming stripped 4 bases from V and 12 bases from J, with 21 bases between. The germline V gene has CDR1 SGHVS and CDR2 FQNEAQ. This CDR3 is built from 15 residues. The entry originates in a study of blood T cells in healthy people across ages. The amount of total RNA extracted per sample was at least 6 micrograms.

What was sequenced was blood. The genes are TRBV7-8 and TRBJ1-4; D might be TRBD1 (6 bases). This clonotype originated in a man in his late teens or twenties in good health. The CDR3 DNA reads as TGTGCCAGCAGCTACCACGGGGAGGGGGAGTCGGAACTGTTTTTT. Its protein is CASSYHGEGESELFF.